Presented here are 24 T cell receptor beta chains from one specimen sequenced in a study of shared clonotypes between healthy human individuals. Only in-frame clones appear in the TCRdb table, and some are missing; sequencing was by immunoSEQ multiplex PCR. The table has hundreds of thousands of clones, around 95% seen once. Naive-designated CD8 cells lacked CD45RO, were positively enriched for CCR7, and omitted terminally differentiated effector memory CD45RA+ cells. The sequencing input was naive CD8+ T cells sorted from blood. These receptors were taken from a woman aged 25-40 years in good health.

The V and J genes are TRBV29-1 and TRBJ2-5; the D is unclear. Trimming removed 3 bases from V and 9 bases from J, with 11 bases in between. The CDR3 sequence is 11 residues long. Germline V gene sequence: CDR1 SQVTM, CDR2 ANQGSEA. CDR3 in DNA: TGCAGCGTTGACCTTCTGTCGGCCCAGTACTTC. This gives the protein CSVDLLSAQYF.

This chain joins TRBV5-5 and TRBJ1-5; 9 bases line up with TRBD1. Germline CDR1 is SGHKS and CDR2 is YYEKEE (reference sequence). The CDR3 runs to 15 residues. Trimming took 4 bases from V and 7 from J; bases not matched to a gene: 9. The CDR3 is CASSPAGQGGQPQHF. As DNA, the CDR3 is TGTGCCAGCAGCCCGGCGGGACAGGGTGGGCAGCCCCAGCATTTT.

The chain is built from TRBV2 and TRBJ2-1; 8 bases are a match to TRBD2. Germline CDR1 SNHLY, CDR2 FYNNEI. V shed 3 bases, J shed 3 bases, and the junction held 4 bases outside the gene matches. The CDR3 has 15 amino acids. The CDR3 region is CASSESLADYNEQFF. The CDR3 nucleotides read TGTGCCAGCAGTGAGTCACTAGCGGACTACAATGAGCAGTTCTTC.

The CDR3 nucleotides are TGTGCCAGCAGTTTTGCGGGAGTCTACTACGAGCAGTACTTC. It translates to CASSFAGVYYEQYF. The chain links TRBV28 to TRBJ2-7, with TRBD2 matching over 7 bases. This CDR3 region has 14 residues. Germline-derived CDR1 and CDR2 are MDHEN and SYDVKM. The J segment lost 3 bases and the V segment lost 3 bases, leaving 5 bases of the junction unmatched.

This clone was seen once. The V and J genes are TRBV27 and TRBJ2-7; D is ambiguous. Germline lookup yields CDR1 MNHEY and CDR2 SMNVEV (reference sequence). With 5 bases removed from V and 3 bases from J, the gap between germline ends came to 11 bases. The CDR3 consists of 13 residues. The CDR3 sequence is CASSMGLGYEQYF. In nucleotides, the CDR3 is TGTGCCAGCAGTATGGGGTTGGGCTACGAGCAGTACTTC.

The chain uses TRBV28 and TRBJ2-7; either TRBD1 or TRBD2 may fit D (5 bases each). The CDR3 length is 14 residues. Germline-derived CDR1 and CDR2 are MDHEN and SYDVKM. V was pared by 3 bases and J by 2 bases, with 11 bases between. Written as DNA, the CDR3 is TGTGCCAGCAGTTTGGGGGTAGTCCCCTACGAGCAGTACTTC. This sequence encodes CASSLGVVPYEQYF.

The genes are TRBV5-1 and TRBJ2-7; 9 bases line up with TRBD1. Trimming took 0 bases from V and 5 from J; bases not matched to a gene: 6. CDR1 SGHRS and CDR2 YFSETQ come from the germline V gene. The CDR3 consists of 15 residues. The CDR3 loop reads CASSLDGDRADEQYF. CDR3 DNA sequence: TGCGCCAGCAGCTTGGATGGGGACAGGGCTGACGAGCAGTACTTC.

The chain links TRBV19 to TRBJ2-2; no clear D gene. Germline values: CDR1 LNHDA, CDR2 SQIVND (reference sequence). V dropped 11 bases and J dropped 3 bases, with 16 bases sitting between them. This CDR3 has 14 amino acids. CDR3 nucleotide sequence: TGTGCCGCTAACGGGCCGGGCGACACCGGGGAGCTGTTTTTT. This encodes CAANGPGDTGELFF.

There are a few counts of this clone. The V and J genes are TRBV19 and TRBJ1-1, with a weak D call TRBD1 (5 bases). Germline assignment: CDR1 LNHDA and CDR2 SQIVND (reference sequence). Trimming cost V 3 bases and J 3 bases, with 8 bases left between them. This CDR3 comprises 13 residues. The CDR3 loop is CASSIIRDTEAFF. The DNA of the CDR3 is TGTGCCAGTAGTATTATCAGGGACACTGAAGCTTTCTTT.

The chain carries TRBV28 and TRBJ2-1, with D unresolved. From germline, CDR1 is MDHEN and CDR2 SYDVKM. The CDR3 covers 15 residues. Trimming pared 6 bases from V and 3 bases from J, leaving 15 bases between. The CDR3 DNA sequence: TGTGCCAGCAGACCCTCCGGCGAAATCTACAATGAGCAGTTCTTC. Its translation is CASRPSGEIYNEQFF.

The V call is TRBV29-1, the J call TRBJ2-3; 8 bases align to TRBD2. The CDR3 extends over 14 amino acids. After removal of 3 bases from V and 5 bases from J, the junction contained 7 bases not matched to a gene. Germline V CDR1 and CDR2: SQVTM, ANQGSEA. CDR3 residues: CSVEGREGRDTQYF. CDR3 coding DNA: TGCAGCGTTGAGGGACGGGAGGGCCGAGATACGCAGTATTTT.

The chain couples TRBV10-3 to TRBJ1-5; D perhaps matches TRBD1 (5 bases). The length of the CDR3 is 15 residues. The germline V and J ends were trimmed by 3 bases and 7 bases, with 16 bases remaining between them. Per the germline V gene, CDR1 is ENHRY and CDR2 is SYGVKD. The DNA for the CDR3 is TGTGCCATCAGTGACTCTCCCGGGGGAGGGCAGCCCCAGCATTTT. It is translated as CAISDSPGGGQPQHF.

This chain joins TRBV7-8 and TRBJ2-7; D perhaps matches TRBD2 (5 bases). V was trimmed by 4 bases and J by 4 bases, leaving 11 bases between them. The length of the CDR3 is 13 residues. Germline V gives CDR1 SGHVS, CDR2 FQNEAQ. The CDR3 nucleotides read TGTGCCAGCAGCTCCGGGGTGGCTTACGAGCAGTACTTC. Amino acid sequence: CASSSGVAYEQYF.

For this clone: The sample carries other DNA sequences with the same CDR3. This chain joins TRBV29-1 and TRBJ2-2; D gene ambiguous. Per the germline V gene, CDR1 is SQVTM and CDR2 is ANQGSEA. There are 11 residues in the CDR3. V lost 4 bases, J lost 5 bases, and 5 bases lay in between. CDR3 sequence reads: CSVAATGELFF. CDR3 nucleotides: TGCAGCGTTGCGGCTACCGGGGAGCTGTTTTTT.

This chain connects TRBV7-9 to TRBJ2-3, with TRBD2 identical over 8 bases. There are 16 residues in the CDR3. The V segment lost 5 bases and the J segment 3 bases; nucleotides outside the gene matches: 10. Germline CDR1 SEHNR, CDR2 FQNEAQ (reference sequence). The CDR3 protein is CASSPGRREATDTQYF. The DNA of the CDR3 is TGTGCCAGCAGCCCCGGACGGCGGGAGGCAACAGATACGCAGTATTTT.

The chain joins TRBV6-5 to TRBJ1-3; D is possibly TRBD1 (5 bases). V lost 6 bases, J lost 1 base, and 13 bases lay in between. The CDR3 consists of 15 residues. Germline V gene sequence: CDR1 MNHEY, CDR2 SVGAGI. The CDR3 coding sequence is TGTGCCAGCAGCCGCGACAGCACTTCTGGAAACACCATATATTTT. It codes for CASSRDSTSGNTIYF.

A note on this clone: The same CDR3 also results from other DNA sequences found in this sample. This chain joins TRBV30 and TRBJ2-7, with unresolved D. CDR1 is GTSNPN, CDR2 SVGIG, per germline (reference sequence). Trimming stripped 0 bases from V and 4 bases from J, with 4 bases between. This CDR3 has 11 residues. CDR3 sequence: CAWSVVYEQYF. As DNA, the CDR3 is TGTGCCTGGAGTGTAGTTTACGAGCAGTACTTC.

This chain connects TRBV2 to TRBJ1-1; D uncertain. The CDR3 contains 13 residues. Trimming stripped 10 bases from V and 4 bases from J, with 16 bases between. CDR1 is SNHLY and CDR2 is FYNNEI in the germline V gene. The CDR3 reads CATEGSFGTEAFF. CDR3 sequence (DNA): TGTGCCACCGAAGGCAGTTTCGGCACTGAAGCTTTCTTT. Full variable domain (rest looked up from reference TRBV2 and TRBJ1-1): EPEVTQTPSHQVTQMGQEVILRCVPISNHLYFYWYRQILGQKVEFLVSFYNNEISEKSEIFDDQFSVERPDGSNFTLKIRSTKLEDSAMYFCATEGSFGTEAFFGQGTRLTVV.

The chain employs TRBV5-5 and TRBJ2-3; D tentatively reads TRBD1 or TRBD2 (5 bases each). The CDR3 runs to 15 residues. CDR1 is SGHKS, CDR2 YYEKEE, per germline (reference sequence). Trimming shortened V by 4 bases and J by 2 bases, and 14 bases separated the two germline ends. The CDR3 here is CASSTWDGYTDTQYF. Here the CDR3 DNA reads TGTGCCAGCAGCACATGGGACGGTTACACAGATACGCAGTATTTT.

The chain links TRBV6-1 to TRBJ2-3; TRBD1 might be the D (5 bases). CDR1 MNHNS and CDR2 SASEGT come from the germline V gene. CDR3 length: 12 residues. The V end lost 8 bases, the J end lost 0 bases, and 6 bases lay between the germline ends. The CDR3 loop is CASPGSTDTQYF. Written as DNA, the CDR3 is TGTGCCAGCCCAGGGAGCACAGATACGCAGTATTTT.

V usage is TRBV5-4 and J usage is TRBJ2-4; possible D gene TRBD2, 6 bases. Germline CDR1 is SGHNT and CDR2 is YYREEE (reference sequence). V was shortened by 7 bases and J by 6 bases, with 17 bases between the two germline ends. The CDR3 has 14 amino acids. This chain's CDR3 is CASGLSGEGNIQYF. As DNA, the CDR3 is TGTGCCAGCGGGCTTTCGGGAGAGGGAAACATTCAGTACTTC.

The chain uses TRBV13 and TRBJ2-7; 8 nucleotides agree with TRBD2. The CDR3 contains 13 residues. J was trimmed by 1 base and V by 7 bases; bases with no gene match: 3. Germline assignment: CDR1 PRHDT and CDR2 FYEKMQ (reference sequence). The DNA of the CDR3 is TGTGCCAGCAAGGCGGGAGGTTCCTACGAGCAGTACTTC. Amino acids: CASKAGGSYEQYF. Based on the CDR3 plus reference TRBV13 and TRBJ2-7, the full variable domain is AAGVIQSPRHLIKEKRETATLKCYPIPRHDTVYWYQQGPGQDPQFLISFYEKMQSDKGSIPDRFSAQQFSDYHSELNMSSLELGDSALYFCASKAGGSYEQYFGPGTRLTVT.

The chain employs TRBV27 and TRBJ2-7, with D possibly being TRBD1 (5 bases). In germline, CDR1 is MNHEY, CDR2 SMNVEV (reference sequence). With 0 bases removed from V and 4 bases from J, the gap between germline ends came to 7 bases. This CDR3 has 13 residues. The CDR3 sequence: CASSLSRQYEQYF. The CDR3 region has the DNA TGTGCCAGCAGTTTATCGAGACAGTACGAGCAGTACTTC.

The chain is built from TRBV5-4 and TRBJ2-3; no firm D call. V was shortened by 1 base and J by 2 bases, with 8 bases between the two germline ends. Germline V gene lookup returns CDR1 SGHNT and CDR2 YYREEE (reference sequence). The CDR3 is 14 amino acids. Written as DNA, the CDR3 is TGTGCCAGCAGCTTGACCCTTTCCACAGATACGCAGTATTTT. Translation: CASSLTLSTDTQYF.